Sequencing of this T cell receptor beta chain was carried out in a study of blood T cell repertoires in COVID-19. Overall study: The samples span acute and convalescent COVID-19 from the United States, Italy and Spain. PBMCs, B-cell-depleted T cells, or T cells provided the cDNA or gDNA that made up the material.

Under the authors' procedure: Researchers report that nucleated cell counts were estimated from reference gene primer amplification. The table came from immunoSEQ multiplex PCR; TCRdb's copy has only in-frame clones and leaves some out. That table is the source of V, J and clone size, and D and trimming were worked out from the DNA. The sample consists of some 200,000 clones, about 86% of them appearing once. J lost 8 bases, V lost 2 bases, and 9 bases had no gene match. Germline CDR1 reads MGHRA; CDR2 reads YSYEKL. This CDR3 has 15 amino acids. This chain connects TRBV4-1 to TRBJ2-1; 7 bases match TRBD2. This TCR derives from a woman of 80 years or more in a cohort sampled during active or convalescent COVID-19. The sequencing input was peripheral blood. CDR3 region: CASSQRGRREDEQFF. The CDR3 DNA is TGCGCCAGCAGCCAAAGGGGCAGACGGGAGGATGAGCAGTTCTTC.